Below are 28 T cell receptor beta chains sequenced from a single sample in a study of blood T cell repertoires in COVID-19. Here immunoSEQ multiplex PCR was the method, and the copy in TCRdb shows in-frame clones only, minus some. The sample lists some 300,000 clones; 85% to 95% were seen once. The specimen sequenced was PBMCs or T cells enriched from blood (not recorded which). All receptors come from a woman aged 25 to 39 who had been exposed to COVID-19.

The rearrangement uses TRBV7-6 and TRBJ1-1, with unresolved D. This CDR3 has 16 amino acids. Trimming shortened V by 1 base and J by 1 base, and 13 bases separated the two germline ends. Germline CDR1 reads SGHVS; CDR2 reads FNYEAQ. DNA for the CDR3: TGTGCCAGCAGCTTAGGGAGCGGGGATGAGAACACTGAAGCTTTCTTT. Translated: CASSLGSGDENTEAFF.

V and J are TRBV29-1 and TRBJ1-2, with TRBD1 matching over 9 bases. The germline gives CDR1 SQVTM, CDR2 ANQGSEA. The CDR3 totals 14 residues. The J segment lost 0 bases and the V segment lost 3 bases, leaving 2 bases of the junction unmatched. CDR3 protein: CSVDWTGANYGYTF. CDR3 coding DNA: TGCAGCGTTGACTGGACAGGGGCTAACTATGGCTACACCTTC.

The chain has TRBV6-5 and TRBJ2-3, with TRBD2 matching over 9 bases. V gave up 0 bases and J gave up 7 bases; unmatched junction bases: 8. Germline lookup yields CDR1 MNHEY and CDR2 SVGAGI. This CDR3 spans 16 amino acids. DNA for the CDR3: TGTGCCAGCAGTTACTCGAAGGGCGGGGGGGCGAATACGCAGTATTTT. As protein: CASSYSKGGGANTQYF.

The V gene is TRBV2, the J gene TRBJ1-6; D possibly corresponds to TRBD1 (6 bases). The V gene's germline CDR1 is SNHLY and CDR2 FYNNEI. The CDR3 is made up of 16 amino acids. Trimming left V 7 bases short and J 1 base short, with 14 bases between. CDR3 protein: CASIRGAESYNSPLHF. The CDR3 DNA follows: TGTGCCAGCATACGGGGGGCAGAGTCCTATAATTCACCCCTCCACTTT.

The chain has TRBV29-1 and TRBJ1-2; 7 nucleotides match TRBD1. The CDR3 length is 13 residues. Germline V CDR1 and CDR2: SQVTM, ANQGSEA. The V gene end was trimmed by 1 base and the J gene end by 3 bases; junction bases not matched to a gene: 2. The CDR3 DNA reads TGCAGCGTTGAAGGACAGGGTTACTATGGCTACACCTTC. This translates into CSVEGQGYYGYTF.

The genes are TRBV28 and TRBJ2-5, with D uncertain. In germline, CDR1 is MDHEN, CDR2 SYDVKM. The CDR3 sequence is 15 residues long. V dropped 3 bases and J dropped 1 base, with 12 bases sitting between them. DNA of the CDR3: TGTGCCAGCAGTTTTTCTCAGGCCATCCAAGAGACCCAGTACTTC. Translating it yields CASSFSQAIQETQYF.

The rearrangement joins TRBV11-3 to TRBJ2-3, with D unclear. The CDR3 loop spans 16 amino acids. Germline V CDR1 and CDR2: SGHNT, YENEEA. With 1 base removed from V and 0 bases from J, the gap between germline ends came to 11 bases. The CDR3 is CASSLGAATSTDTQYF. In DNA, the CDR3 is TGTGCCAGCAGCTTAGGTGCGGCGACTAGCACAGATACGCAGTATTTT.

V and J are TRBV11-2 and TRBJ1-2; D remains ambiguous. V was trimmed by 5 bases and J by 4 bases, leaving 11 bases between them. Looked up from germline, CDR1 is SGHAT and CDR2 is FQNNGV. The length of the CDR3 is 13 residues. The CDR3 region is CASSPGWIYGYTF. The CDR3 DNA follows: TGTGCCAGCAGCCCAGGTTGGATCTATGGCTACACCTTC.

In this sample, this clone turned up once. The V call is TRBV7-9, the J call TRBJ1-4, with D uncertain. The CDR3 extends over 14 amino acids. Germline CDR1 and CDR2: SEHNR and FQNEAQ (reference sequence). V was trimmed by 2 bases and J by 1 base, leaving 5 bases between them. CDR3 sequence (DNA): TGTGCCAGCAGCTTACGGGGAACTAATGAAAAACTGTTTTTT. Its protein product is CASSLRGTNEKLFF.

V and J are TRBV7-9 and TRBJ1-5, with 9 positions matching TRBD1. This CDR3 region has 15 residues. The trim removed 5 bases at V and 7 bases at J, leaving 9 bases unmatched. Per germline, CDR1 SEHNR and CDR2 FQNEAQ (reference sequence). CDR3 sequence: CASSTGTGQRQPQHF. The DNA for the CDR3 is TGTGCCAGCAGCACCGGGACAGGGCAGCGCCAGCCCCAGCATTTT.

The rearrangement uses TRBV19 and TRBJ1-4; 7 positions match TRBD1. J lost 7 bases, V lost 6 bases, and 8 bases had no gene match. In germline, CDR1 is LNHDA, CDR2 SQIVND (reference sequence). CDR3 length: 14 amino acids. The CDR3: CASSTRQGLEKLFF. DNA for the CDR3: TGTGCCAGTAGCACACGACAGGGTCTTGAAAAACTGTTTTTT.

Only one count was recorded for this clone. The chain links TRBV7-2 to TRBJ2-7; D gene ambiguous. V lost 7 bases and J lost 1, with 11 bases in between. Per the germline V gene, CDR1 is SGHTA and CDR2 is FQGNSA. The CDR3 runs 13 residues. DNA for the CDR3: TGTGCCAGCACCAATAAGCCGTCCTACGAGCAGTACTTC. Translating it yields CASTNKPSYEQYF.

The chain joins TRBV25-1 to TRBJ2-5; 14 bases line up with TRBD2. The CDR3 sequence is 18 residues long. With V trimmed by 3 bases and J by 5 bases, 11 bases remained unmatched. Germline lookup yields CDR1 MGHDK and CDR2 SYGVNS. The CDR3 reads CASSDPQRLAGGPETQYF. DNA for the CDR3: TGTGCCAGCAGTGATCCTCAACGACTAGCGGGGGGGCCGGAGACCCAGTACTTC.

The chain joins TRBV6-6 to TRBJ1-3, with 9 positions matching TRBD1. Trimming cost V 5 bases and J 0 bases; bases outside gene matches: 2. The CDR3 is 15 residues long. Germline CDR1 reads MNHNY; CDR2 reads SVGAGI (reference sequence). The CDR3 here is CASSNRGLSGNTIYF. For the CDR3, the DNA is TGTGCCAGCAGTAACAGGGGGCTCTCTGGAAACACCATATATTTT.

The DNA for the CDR3 is TGTGCCAGCAGCCAGGGCGAGACAGGGTTCGGTGGCTACACCTTC. It translates to CASSQGETGFGGYTF. This chain links TRBV4-2 with TRBJ1-2; 7 bases match TRBD1. This CDR3 region has 15 residues. CDR1 LGHNA and CDR2 YNFKEQ come from the germline V gene. Trimming cost V 3 bases and J 7 bases; bases outside gene matches: 11.

This chain uses TRBV9 with TRBJ2-1; 8 bases are shared with TRBD2. The CDR3 has 16 amino acids. Germline trimming cut 3 bases from V and 5 bases from J; bases unmatched to any gene: 10. Germline-derived CDR1 and CDR2 are SGDLS and YYNGEE. The CDR3 nucleotides are TGTGCCAGCAGCGATCTGGCGGGGGGTGGAGACAATGAGCAGTTCTTC. It specifies CASSDLAGGGDNEQFF.

The CDR3 reads CARGGTGHTDTQYF. Here the CDR3 DNA reads TGTGCCAGAGGGGGGACAGGGCACACAGATACGCAGTATTTT. The J gene is TRBJ2-3, the V gene TRBV2; 9 bases line up with TRBD1. The CDR3 spans 14 residues. Germline assignment: CDR1 SNHLY and CDR2 FYNNEI. J was trimmed by 2 bases and V by 9 bases; bases with no gene match: 6.

The J gene is TRBJ1-1, the V gene TRBV7-2; D is unclear. The CDR3 spans 15 residues. CDR1 SGHTA and CDR2 FQGNSA come from the germline V gene. V lost 5 bases and J 6 bases, leaving 19 bases between the germline ends. The CDR3 nucleotides are TGTGCCAGCAGCCGGTCCCTGGCAACGGCGGCTGAAGCTTTCTTT. It codes for CASSRSLATAAEAFF.

The chain combines TRBV11-1 with TRBJ1-1; D remains ambiguous. Germline V gene lookup returns CDR1 SGHAT and CDR2 FQDESV (reference sequence). V gave up 1 base and J gave up 2 bases, with 5 bases separating them. This CDR3 has 13 residues. CDR3 in amino acids: CASSLVTNTEAFF. As DNA, the CDR3 is TGTGCCAGCAGCTTAGTCACTAACACTGAAGCTTTCTTT.

J is TRBJ1-5 and V is TRBV19; D is ambiguous. CDR3 length equals 10 residues. In germline, CDR1 is LNHDA, CDR2 SQIVND (reference sequence). Trimming cost V 7 bases and J 9 bases, with 7 bases left between them. The CDR3 loop reads CASTTRPQHF. The DNA of the CDR3 is TGTGCCAGTACGACACGGCCCCAGCATTTT. The variable domain in full, with the rest retrieved from reference TRBV19 and TRBJ1-5, is DGGITQSPKYLFRKEGQNVTLSCEQNLNHDAMYWYRQDPGQGLRLIYYSQIVNDFQKGDIAEGYSVSREKKESFPLTVTSAQKNPTAFYLCASTTRPQHFGDGTRLSIL.

V is TRBV5-8 and J is TRBJ2-1, with TRBD2 matching 8 bases. The CDR3 has 13 amino acids. The J segment lost 10 bases and the V segment lost 4 bases, leaving 7 bases of the junction unmatched. CDR1 SGHTS and CDR2 YDEGEE come from the germline V gene. CDR3 sequence reads: CASSDGGAEEQFF. The CDR3, as DNA: TGTGCCAGCAGCGACGGGGGGGCTGAGGAGCAGTTCTTC.

The rearrangement joins TRBV5-8 to TRBJ1-6; D not certain. CDR1 SGHTS and CDR2 YDEGEE come from the germline V gene. The V and J ends lost 0 bases and 7 bases respectively, with 5 bases between them. The CDR3 consists of 13 residues. CDR3 sequence (DNA): TGTGCCAGCAGCTTGGGGCAGAATTCACCCCTCCACTTT. Its translation: CASSLGQNSPLHF.

The chain links TRBV7-8 to TRBJ1-2; the match to TRBD1 covers 7 bases. V lost 5 bases, J lost 4 bases, and 4 bases stayed unmatched. The germline V gene encodes CDR1 SGHVS and CDR2 FQNEAQ. The CDR3 length is 13 residues. CDR3 sequence reads: CASSPDRVYGYTF. CDR3 DNA sequence: TGTGCCAGCAGCCCTGACAGGGTCTATGGCTACACCTTC.

The rearrangement joins TRBV5-6 to TRBJ1-1; D remains unclear. Per germline, CDR1 SGHDT and CDR2 YYEEEE. CDR3 size: 14 residues. With 1 base removed from V and 3 bases from J, the gap between germline ends came to 10 bases. CDR3 in DNA: TGTGCCAGCAGCTTGCCCGTTCAGTACACTGAAGCTTTCTTT. Its translation: CASSLPVQYTEAFF. Using reference TRBV5-6 and TRBJ1-1 for the parts outside the CDR3, the full variable domain is DAGVTQSPTHLIKTRGQQVTLRCSPKSGHDTVSWYQQALGQGPQFIFQYYEEEERQRGNFPDRFSGHQFPNYSSELNVNALLLGDSALYLCASSLPVQYTEAFFGQGTRLTVV.

The chain links TRBV6-5 to TRBJ1-2; 7 positions agree with TRBD1. The CDR3 length is 15 residues. The germline CDR1 and CDR2 sequences are MNHEY and SVGAGI. With 6 bases clipped from V and 4 bases from J, the junction kept 11 bases outside the gene matches. The CDR3 bases are TGTGCCAGCAGCCAGACCAGGGGGATCGGCTATGGCTACACCTTC. Amino acid sequence: CASSQTRGIGYGYTF.

The CDR3, as DNA: TGCGCCAGCAGCCCCTACGCGACAGGGGGTACTGAAGCTTTCTTT. It yields the protein CASSPYATGGTEAFF. V usage is TRBV5-1 and J usage is TRBJ1-1; 9 bases align to TRBD1. The CDR3 contains 15 residues. From germline, CDR1 is SGHRS and CDR2 YFSETQ. The ends lost 4 bases at V and 5 bases at J; junction bases unmatched: 9.

The V and J genes are TRBV11-2 and TRBJ2-1, with 10 nucleotides matching TRBD2. The CDR3 is made up of 16 amino acids. In germline, CDR1 is SGHAT, CDR2 FQNNGV. Trimming at V came to 1 base and at J to 4 bases, leaving 4 bases not matched to a gene. The CDR3 region has the DNA TGTGCCAGCAGCTTAGGGGCTAGCGGGGGATACAATGAGCAGTTCTTC. This encodes CASSLGASGGYNEQFF.

The CDR3, as DNA: TGTGCCAGCAGCCAAATACAGGGGGGAAGGGCCGGGGAGCTGTTTTTT. It yields the protein CASSQIQGGRAGELFF. The chain combines TRBV3-1 (or the pseudogene TRBV3-2) with TRBJ2-2, with 8 bases matching TRBD1. The CDR3 is 16 amino acids. V trimming: 2 bases; J trimming: 6 bases; junction bases outside the gene matches: 8. CDR1 is LGHDT, CDR2 YNNKEL, per germline (reference sequence).